These T cell receptor beta chains were read from a single sample in a study of cytomegalovirus exposure and HLA in healthy donors. Here immunoSEQ multiplex PCR was the method, and the copy in TCRdb shows in-frame clones only, minus some. Of under 200,000 clones in the sample, approximately 85% were seen once. The material sequenced was PBMCs. The receptors shown here come from a man younger than 35 in good health and CMV-seropositive. CDR3s include the opening cysteine and the closing phenylalanine or tryptophan. A D gene is named only where the DNA matches it firmly. Clone size, where shown, is once, few, many, or a class for clones that have expanded.

D,J,size,V,CDR3,DNA
TRBD1,TRBJ1-2,-,TRBV11-2,CASSDYRGHDYGYTF,TGTGCCAGCAGCGATTACAGGGGGCACGACTATGGCTACACCTTC
-,TRBJ1-3,few,TRBV7-9,CASSLQGTGNTIYF,TGTGCCAGCAGCTTACAGGGGACTGGAAACACCATATATTTT
-,TRBJ1-1,-,TRBV29-1,CSVEDRTGTEAFF,TGCAGCGTTGAAGATCGGACTGGGACTGAAGCTTTCTTT
-,TRBJ2-7,-,TRBV18,CASSGRRGTSRYEQYF,TGTGCCAGCTCAGGAAGAAGAGGGACTTCCCGCTACGAGCAGTACTTC
-,TRBJ2-1,-,TRBV5-1,CASSFGTAEQFF,TGCGCCAGCAGCTTCGGGACTGCTGAGCAGTTCTTC
-,TRBJ1-6,-,TRBV2,CASSVDRTSPLHF,TGTGCCAGCAGCGTCGACAGGACCTCACCCCTCCACTTT
TRBD2,TRBJ2-1,-,TRBV5-4,CASSLGGGVFYNEQFF,TGTGCCAGCAGCTTGGGCGGGGGAGTATTCTACAATGAGCAGTTCTTC
-,TRBJ1-2,-,TRBV23-1,CASSQSHRDEGYTF,TGCGCCAGCAGTCAATCACATCGGGATGAGGGCTACACCTTC
TRBD1,TRBJ2-7,-,TRBV5-5,CASSFPRTGRFYEQYF,TGTGCCAGCAGCTTCCCAAGGACAGGGAGGTTCTACGAGCAGTACTTC
TRBD1,TRBJ1-1,-,TRBV19,CASSRQGGTTEAFF,TGTGCCAGTAGTCGACAGGGCGGTACCACTGAAGCTTTCTTT
TRBD1,TRBJ2-4,-,TRBV4-3,CASSQDPRQGQLAKNIQYF,TGCGCCAGCAGCCAGGACCCCAGACAGGGTCAACTAGCCAAAAACATTCAGTACTTC
-,TRBJ2-3,-,TRBV5-6,CASSSVEDTQYF,TGTGCCAGCAGCTCCGTTGAGGATACGCAGTATTTT
-,TRBJ1-6,-,TRBV7-9,CASSSKGDSPLHF,TGTGCCAGCAGCTCAAAGGGGGATTCACCCCTCCACTTT
-,TRBJ2-2,-,TRBV6-5,CASRVSGTGELFF,TGTGCCAGCAGAGTGTCGGGCACCGGGGAGCTGTTTTTT
TRBD2,TRBJ2-1,-,TRBV11-2,CASSVLTSGPFGQFF,TGTGCCAGCAGCGTCCTGACTAGCGGCCCTTTCGGGCAGTTCTTC
TRBD2,TRBJ2-3,once,TRBV5-6,CASRRPGSGGLGDTQYF,TGTGCCAGCAGACGTCCAGGTAGCGGGGGGCTCGGGGATACGCAGTATTTT
TRBD1,TRBJ1-2,-,TRBV30,CAWSGGTGGRYGYTF,TGTGCCTGGAGTGGGGGCACAGGGGGCAGATATGGCTACACCTTC
TRBD1,TRBJ1-6,-,TRBV19,CASRDRGPVNSPLHF,TGTGCCAGTAGGGACAGGGGGCCAGTTAATTCACCCCTCCACTTT
TRBD1,TRBJ1-2,-,TRBV7-9,CASSFGTGGNSYGYTF,TGTGCCAGCAGCTTCGGGACAGGGGGCAATAGCTATGGCTACACCTTC
TRBD1,TRBJ1-4,-,TRBV5-6,CASSFFGTGKEKLFF,TGTGCCAGCAGCTTTTTCGGGACAGGGAAAGAAAAACTGTTTTTT
-,TRBJ2-4,-,TRBV19,CASGDSNIQYF,TGTGCCAGTGGAGACAGCAACATTCAGTACTTC
-,TRBJ2-4,-,TRBV19,CASSWAAPLAKNIQYF,TGTGCCAGTAGCTGGGCCGCACCCTTAGCCAAAAACATTCAGTACTTC
TRBD1,TRBJ1-2,-,TRBV9,CASSTTGTGDYGYTF,TGTGCCAGCAGTACTACCGGGACAGGGGACTATGGCTACACCTTC
-,TRBJ1-1,-,TRBV6-6,CASTPSLMGAQGEAFF,TGTGCCAGCACCCCTAGCCTTATGGGGGCGCAAGGTGAAGCTTTCTTT
TRBD1,TRBJ2-4,-,TRBV27,CASRDRDGKNIQYF,TGTGCCAGCAGAGACAGGGACGGGAAAAACATTCAGTACTTC
TRBD1,TRBJ2-1,-,TRBV5-4,CASSSPGTAYNEQFF,TGTGCCAGCAGCTCACCCGGGACAGCCTACAATGAGCAGTTCTTC
-,TRBJ1-4,-,TRBV29-1,CSVEGGGRSTNEKLFF,TGCAGCGTTGAAGGGGGGGGGCGGAGCACTAATGAAAAACTGTTTTTT
TRBD2,TRBJ2-2,-,TRBV9,CASRGDTGELFF,TGTGCCTCGCGGGGGGACACCGGGGAGCTGTTTTTT
-,TRBJ1-4,few,TRBV5-4,CASSGRANNEKLFF,TGTGCCAGCAGCGGTCGAGCCAATAATGAAAAACTGTTTTTT
-,TRBJ2-7,-,TRBV5-1,CASSFSRGYEQYF,TGCGCCAGCAGCTTTAGCAGGGGATACGAGCAGTACTTC
-,TRBJ1-5,once,TRBV15,CATRPQGHVSSNQPQHF,TGTGCCACCAGGCCTCAGGGTCACGTTTCTAGCAATCAGCCCCAGCATTTT
-,TRBJ1-1,-,TRBV19,CASSPPTGTEAFF,TGTGCCAGTTCCCCCCCAACGGGCACTGAAGCTTTCTTT
TRBD2,TRBJ2-2,-,TRBV19,CASSIERGSTGELFF,TGTGCCAGTAGTATTGAGCGGGGGTCTACCGGGGAGCTGTTTTTT
TRBD1,TRBJ1-2,-,TRBV4-1,CASSAGTGDVMIGYTF,TGCGCCAGCAGCGCCGGGACAGGGGACGTCATGATCGGCTACACCTTC
-,TRBJ1-3,-,TRBV7-8,CASSLALYKTRRSGNTIYF,TGTGCCAGCAGCTTAGCTCTCTATAAAACGCGGCGCTCTGGAAACACCATATATTTT
TRBD2,TRBJ2-3,-,TRBV9,CASSGGLAGGPDTQYF,TGTGCCAGCAGCGGGGGACTAGCGGGGGGACCGGATACGCAGTATTTT
-,TRBJ2-1,-,TRBV7-2,CASSPRHEQFF,TGTGCCAGCAGCCCCAGGCATGAGCAGTTCTTC
TRBD1,TRBJ1-5,few,TRBV4-1,CASSHPGQGWQPQHF,TGCGCCAGCAGCCACCCCGGACAGGGGTGGCAGCCCCAGCATTTT
-,TRBJ1-4,few,TRBV5-1,CASRSEGGKLFF,TGCGCCAGCAGGTCGGAGGGGGGGAAACTGTTTTTT
TRBD2,TRBJ2-7,few,TRBV6-5,CASSYTSGSYEQYF,TGTGCCAGCAGTTATACTAGCGGCTCCTACGAGCAGTACTTC
-,TRBJ1-2,-,TRBV19,CASSIRGSGYTF,TGTGCCAGTAGTATACGGGGGTCTGGCTACACCTTC
TRBD2,TRBJ2-7,-,TRBV5-1,CASSLEPSGGADEQYF,TGCGCCAGCAGCTTGGAGCCTAGCGGGGGGGCGGACGAGCAGTACTTC
-,TRBJ2-7,-,TRBV6-5,CASSSYRDLTDEQYF,TGTGCCAGCAGTTCCTACAGGGACCTAACTGACGAGCAGTACTTC
TRBD2,TRBJ2-1,-,TRBV29-1,CSVEDPTSGGDNEQFF,TGCAGCGTTGAAGATCCCACTAGCGGGGGGGACAATGAGCAGTTCTTC
-,TRBJ2-2,-,TRBV5-1,CASSLSRSLGELFF,TGCGCCAGCAGCTTGTCACGGTCCCTCGGGGAGCTGTTTTTT